The rows below give T cell receptor beta chains drawn from one sample of a study of blood T cells in healthy people across ages. TCRdb re-analysed the 5' RACE reads in MiXCR, keeping a single row per CDR3 protein. There are more than 800,000 distinct CDR3 sequences in the sample; around 28% occur only once, and roughly a sixth lies in the top ten. The sample consisted of blood. Source of these receptors: an elderly woman in good health. Both conserved end residues are part of each CDR3. Each record gives: clone size, V gene, J gene, D gene, CDR3 DNA, CDR3 protein. The D gene is left open where the match is weak. Only part of the rows carry a size: once, few, many, or a class if the clone is expanded.

clone size: NA
V gene: TRBV7-2
J gene: TRBJ2-4
D gene: NA
CDR3 DNA: TGTGCCAGCAGCTTCCCAGGGTACATTCAGTACTTC
CDR3 protein: CASSFPGYIQYF

clone size: NA
V gene: TRBV6-5
J gene: TRBJ2-1
D gene: NA
CDR3 DNA: TGTGCCAGCAGTTTGGGACGGGGAGGGCAGTTCTTC
CDR3 protein: CASSLGRGGQFF

clone size: NA
V gene: TRBV7-8
J gene: TRBJ2-4
D gene: NA
CDR3 DNA: TGTGCCAGCAGCTTAGGAGGGTTGGGGAGAGCCAAAAACATTCAGTACTTC
CDR3 protein: CASSLGGLGRAKNIQYF

clone size: few
V gene: TRBV20-1
J gene: TRBJ1-5
D gene: TRBD1
CDR3 DNA: TGCAGTGCCCGCCGACAGGGAGCAAATCAGCCCCAGCATTTT
CDR3 protein: CSARRQGANQPQHF

clone size: NA
V gene: TRBV3-1
J gene: TRBJ1-6
D gene: NA
CDR3 DNA: TGTGCCAGCAGCCCGTATCGGGACCCATTCTCCTATAATTCACCCCTCCACTTT
CDR3 protein: CASSPYRDPFSYNSPLHF

clone size: NA
V gene: TRBV12-3/TRBV12-4
J gene: TRBJ1-2
D gene: NA
CDR3 DNA: TGTGCCAGCAGCCAGATACAGGGTTTTGATGGCTACACCTTC
CDR3 protein: CASSQIQGFDGYTF

clone size: many
V gene: TRBV7-8
J gene: TRBJ2-7
D gene: NA
CDR3 DNA: TGTGCCAGCAGCCCCGGTTTTTTATACGAGCAGTACTTC
CDR3 protein: CASSPGFLYEQYF

clone size: many
V gene: TRBV5-1
J gene: TRBJ1-2
D gene: TRBD1
CDR3 DNA: TGCGCCAGCAGCTTGGATCTGGACAGGGTGAATGGCTACACCTTC
CDR3 protein: CASSLDLDRVNGYTF

clone size: few
V gene: TRBV7-2
J gene: TRBJ2-3
D gene: TRBD2
CDR3 DNA: TGTGCCAGCGCCAAACTAGCGGCAGGTACGCAGTATTTT
CDR3 protein: CASAKLAAGTQYF

clone size: NA
V gene: TRBV20-1
J gene: TRBJ1-1
D gene: TRBD1
CDR3 DNA: TGCAGTGCGAAAACAGGGGGCGGGTCGGACACTGAAGCTTTCTTT
CDR3 protein: CSAKTGGGSDTEAFF

clone size: many
V gene: TRBV6-2/TRBV6-3
J gene: TRBJ2-1
D gene: NA
CDR3 DNA: TGTGCCAGCAGTTACTCGCGTATTACCCCAAACAATGAGCAGTTCTTC
CDR3 protein: CASSYSRITPNNEQFF

clone size: few
V gene: TRBV6-2/TRBV6-3
J gene: TRBJ1-5
D gene: TRBD1
CDR3 DNA: TGTGCCAGCAGTTACCGGACAGGGGGCGCGGGGTTTAATCAGCCCCAGCATTTT
CDR3 protein: CASSYRTGGAGFNQPQHF

clone size: NA
V gene: TRBV6-6
J gene: TRBJ1-5
D gene: NA
CDR3 DNA: TGTGCCAGCAGCCCTACCCGGGCCTCTAGCAATCAGCCCCAGCATTTT
CDR3 protein: CASSPTRASSNQPQHF

clone size: many
V gene: TRBV7-2
J gene: TRBJ2-1
D gene: TRBD2
CDR3 DNA: TGTGCCAGCAGCTTAGCGCGGGGGGCCCACAATGAGCAGTTCTTC
CDR3 protein: CASSLARGAHNEQFF

clone size: many
V gene: TRBV20-1
J gene: TRBJ2-3
D gene: TRBD2
CDR3 DNA: TGCAGTGCTACGTGGCGGGGGGGCCCAGATACGCAGTATTTT
CDR3 protein: CSATWRGGPDTQYF

clone size: NA
V gene: TRBV7-6
J gene: TRBJ2-2
D gene: NA
CDR3 DNA: TGTGCCAGCAGCCCTGGGGGTCTCTCCGGGGAGCTGTTTTTT
CDR3 protein: CASSPGGLSGELFF

clone size: NA
V gene: TRBV19
J gene: TRBJ2-4
D gene: NA
CDR3 DNA: TGTGCCAGTAGTACTACCTCAACTCAAAACATTCAGTACTTC
CDR3 protein: CASSTTSTQNIQYF

clone size: NA
V gene: TRBV20-1
J gene: TRBJ2-3
D gene: NA
CDR3 DNA: TGCAGTGCTGGTCCCAGGAGCACAGATACGCAGTATTTT
CDR3 protein: CSAGPRSTDTQYF

clone size: few
V gene: TRBV14
J gene: TRBJ1-2
D gene: NA
CDR3 DNA: TGTGCCAGCAGCCAAGTAAGAAAAACGGGCTACACCTTC
CDR3 protein: CASSQVRKTGYTF

clone size: once
V gene: TRBV12-3/TRBV12-4
J gene: TRBJ2-4
D gene: TRBD1
CDR3 DNA: TGTGCTAGCAGTTGGTTTCGACAGGGACAAGAGACCCAGTGCTTC
CDR3 protein: CASSWFRQGQETQCF

clone size: many
V gene: TRBV12-3/TRBV12-4
J gene: TRBJ2-1
D gene: NA
CDR3 DNA: TGTGCCAGCAGTTTTAACAGATGGAATGAGCAGTTCTTC
CDR3 protein: CASSFNRWNEQFF

clone size: many
V gene: TRBV18
J gene: TRBJ2-7
D gene: NA
CDR3 DNA: TGTGCCAGCTCCCGACGGGGGGCCGCCTACGAGCAGTACTTC
CDR3 protein: CASSRRGAAYEQYF

clone size: few
V gene: TRBV7-2
J gene: TRBJ2-7
D gene: NA
CDR3 DNA: TGTGCCAGCAGCGAATCCGGGACACTCTCCTACGAGCAGTACTTC
CDR3 protein: CASSESGTLSYEQYF

clone size: few
V gene: TRBV5-6
J gene: TRBJ1-6
D gene: NA
CDR3 DNA: TGTGCCAGCAGCTTGGGACAGAGAAGCTCCTATAATTCACCCCTCCACTTT
CDR3 protein: CASSLGQRSSYNSPLHF